Listed below are T cell receptor beta chains from one sample, sequenced in a study of blood T cell repertoires in COVID-19. The protocol was immunoSEQ multiplex PCR, while the TCRdb copy is restricted to in-frame clones and leaves out a portion. The sample lists about 240,000 clones, around 90% occurring once. The sample comprised peripheral blood. Source of these receptors: a man between 60 and 75 years old who had recovered from COVID-19. Both conserved end residues are part of each CDR3. D genes are given only for firm matches. Where a row states a size, it is once, few, many or the class of an expanded clone; other rows omit it.

V	D	J	size	CDR3	DNA
TRBV12-3/TRBV12-4	TRBD1	TRBJ1-2	NA	CASNPGGAYGYTF	TGTGCCAGCAACCCAGGGGGCGCCTATGGCTACACCTTC
TRBV7-8	NA	TRBJ1-5	many	CASSLGGGPEQPQHF	TGTGCCAGCAGCTTAGGAGGGGGTCCGGAACAGCCCCAGCATTTT
TRBV6-5	NA	TRBJ1-1	NA	CASLGDTEAFF	TGTGCCAGCCTCGGGGACACTGAAGCTTTCTTT
TRBV19	NA	TRBJ1-2	NA	CASSMEMGDNGYTF	TGTGCCAGTAGTATGGAGATGGGGGACAATGGCTACACCTTC
TRBV6-5	TRBD1	TRBJ1-2	NA	CASSRDRILYGYTF	TGTGCCAGCAGCCGGGACAGGATCCTCTATGGCTACACCTTC
TRBV9	TRBD2	TRBJ2-2	NA	CASSVLAGATNTGELFF	TGTGCCAGCAGCGTACTAGCGGGGGCCACAAACACCGGGGAGCTGTTTTTT
TRBV6-5	TRBD1	TRBJ1-1	NA	CASRGQGAPEAFF	TGTGCCAGCAGAGGACAGGGGGCCCCTGAAGCTTTCTTT
TRBV3-1/TRBV3-2	NA	TRBJ1-2	NA	CASSHLLGGGYTF	TGTGCCAGCAGCCACCTTTTAGGGGGTGGCTACACCTTC
TRBV5-1	TRBD2	TRBJ2-3	NA	CASSLNSGGFTDTQYF	TGCGCCAGCAGCTTGAATAGCGGGGGCTTCACAGATACGCAGTATTTT
TRBV2	TRBD1	TRBJ1-1	few	CASRGDRVGAFF	TGTGCCAGCAGGGGGGACAGGGTGGGAGCTTTCTTT
TRBV2	NA	TRBJ1-2	NA	CASNLVEYGYTF	TGTGCCAGCAATCTTGTAGAGTATGGCTACACCTTC
TRBV5-4	NA	TRBJ1-1	few	CASSIQGWTEAFF	TGTGCCAGTTCTATACAGGGATGGACTGAAGCTTTCTTT
TRBV10-3	TRBD2	TRBJ2-1	once	CASSMGGTSSYNEQFF	TGTGCTTCGTCTATGGGGGGGACTTCCTCCTACAATGAGCAGTTCTTC
TRBV5-1	TRBD1	TRBJ2-5	NA	CASSSSGGTKTQYF	TGCGCCAGCAGCTCATCAGGGGGCACGAAGACCCAGTACTTC
TRBV9	NA	TRBJ1-2	NA	CASSVEAGNVYYGYTF	TGTGCCAGCAGCGTAGAGGCAGGGAATGTTTACTATGGCTACACCTTC